This TCR beta chain is from a study of blood T cell repertoires in COVID-19. Whole-study context: Samples representing acute and convalescent COVID-19 were sourced from the United States, Italy and Spain.

Trimming took off 5 bases at V and 4 bases at J, with 14 bases between the two ends. This CDR3 spans 14 amino acids. Germline V lookup: CDR1 SGHTA, CDR2 FQGTGA. TCRdb's table, derived via immunoSEQ multiplex PCR, lists solely in-frame clones and lacks some. The sample contains approximately 300,000 clones, roughly 86% of which appear only once. The chain links TRBV7-3 to TRBJ1-1; D perhaps matches TRBD1 (6 bases). Sequenced: PBMCs or T cells enriched from blood (not recorded which). The origin of this receptor is a woman in her 30s who had recovered from COVID-19. For the CDR3, the DNA is TGTGCCAGCAGCGTGACAGGCAGAGGCACTGAAGCTTTCTTT. It yields the protein CASSVTGRGTEAFF.